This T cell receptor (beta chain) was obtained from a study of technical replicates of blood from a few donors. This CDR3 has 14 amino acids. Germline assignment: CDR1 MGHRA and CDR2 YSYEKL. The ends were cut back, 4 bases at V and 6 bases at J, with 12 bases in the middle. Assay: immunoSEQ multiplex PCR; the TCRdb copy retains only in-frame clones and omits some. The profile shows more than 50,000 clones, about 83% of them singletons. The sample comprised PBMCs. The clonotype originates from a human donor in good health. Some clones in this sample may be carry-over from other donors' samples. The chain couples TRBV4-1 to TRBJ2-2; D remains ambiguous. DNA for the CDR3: TGCGCCAGCAGCCTCGGGTTGTCGCCCGGGGAGCTGTTTTTT. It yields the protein CASSLGLSPGELFF.